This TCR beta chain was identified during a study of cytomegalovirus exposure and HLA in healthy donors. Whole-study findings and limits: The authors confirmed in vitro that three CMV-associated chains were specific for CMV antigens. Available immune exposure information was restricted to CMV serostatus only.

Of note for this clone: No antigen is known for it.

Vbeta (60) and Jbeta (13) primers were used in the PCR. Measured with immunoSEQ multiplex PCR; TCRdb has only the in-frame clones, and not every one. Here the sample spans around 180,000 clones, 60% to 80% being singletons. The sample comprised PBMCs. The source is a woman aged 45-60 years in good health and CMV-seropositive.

This chain's CDR3 is CASTLQGLPGGNEQFF. CDR3 DNA: TGTGCCAGCACCCTTCAGGGCCTTCCGGGAGGTAATGAGCAGTTCTTC. J is TRBJ2-1 and V is TRBV2; 7 nucleotides agree with TRBD2. V shed 7 bases and J 7 bases; nucleotides not matched to a gene: 16. The CDR3 spans 16 residues. CDR1 is SNHLY and CDR2 is FYNNEI in the germline V gene.